These 12 T cell receptor beta chains came from one sample sequenced in a study of OX40 agonist ivuxolimab in advanced cancers. Assay used: immunoSEQ multiplex PCR; TCRdb lists only in-frame clones, some missing. In the table there are about 26,000 clones, about 85% of which are singletons. Sequenced here: CD4+ or CD8+ T cells sorted from blood, sampled in a trial of the OX40 agonist ivuxolimab. These receptors originate from an adult with an advanced solid tumor such as melanoma, head and neck, liver or kidney cancer.

The chain links TRBV11-1 to TRBJ2-1; 8 bases are shared with TRBD1. The CDR3 runs to 14 residues. The germline gives CDR1 SGHAT, CDR2 FQDESV (reference sequence). V dropped 6 bases and J dropped 8; count of bases not matched to a gene: 9. CDR3 loop: CASSSGTGNYEQFF. In DNA, the CDR3 is TGTGCCAGCAGTTCCGGGACAGGTAACTATGAGCAGTTCTTC.

This chain connects TRBV19 to TRBJ2-1; no firm D call. The CDR3 is 13 residues long. Germline-derived CDR1 and CDR2 are LNHDA and SQIVND (reference sequence). V lost 1 base to trimming and J lost 6 bases, with 7 bases between them. CDR3 DNA: TGTGCCAGTAGTATAGGACCTAGCAATGAGCAGTTCTTC. Translating gives CASSIGPSNEQFF.

The J gene is TRBJ2-7, the V gene TRBV6-1, with D perhaps matching TRBD2 (7 bases). Trimming stripped 4 bases from V and 0 bases from J, with 13 bases between. Germline V gene lookup returns CDR1 MNHNS and CDR2 SASEGT. The CDR3 totals 15 residues. CDR3 amino acids: CASSALRGGSYEQYF. CDR3 sequence (DNA): TGTGCCAGCAGTGCCTTAAGGGGGGGCTCCTACGAGCAGTACTTC.

The chain combines TRBV19 with TRBJ1-1, with D unclear. CDR3 length: 13 residues. Trimming took off 1 base at V and 2 bases at J, with 5 bases between the two ends. CDR1 is LNHDA and CDR2 is SQIVND in the germline V gene (reference sequence). The CDR3: CASSIGINTEAFF. The CDR3 region has the DNA TGTGCCAGTAGTATAGGAATAAACACTGAAGCTTTCTTT. Full variable domain (outside the CDR3, taken from reference TRBV19 and TRBJ1-1): DGGITQSPKYLFRKEGQNVTLSCEQNLNHDAMYWYRQDPGQGLRLIYYSQIVNDFQKGDIAEGYSVSREKKESFPLTVTSAQKNPTAFYLCASSIGINTEAFFGQGTRLTVV.

This clone was seen a few times. The rearrangement joins TRBV13 to TRBJ2-3; weak D call: TRBD2 (5 bases). V lost 10 bases and J 0 bases, leaving 11 bases between the germline ends. Germline CDR1 is PRHDT and CDR2 is FYEKMQ (reference sequence). The CDR3 runs 13 residues. The CDR3 DNA reads TGTGCCACCCGGACTCCAAGCACAGATACGCAGTATTTT. Its protein is CATRTPSTDTQYF.

The chain combines TRBV6-1 with TRBJ1-2; 7 nucleotides line up with TRBD1. There are 17 residues in the CDR3. Looked up from germline, CDR1 is MNHNS and CDR2 is SASEGT. Trimming took 0 bases from V and 4 from J; bases not matched to a gene: 11. The CDR3 DNA follows: TGTGCCAGCAGTGAAGCAGCCGGGACAGCGTTATTCTATGGCTACACCTTC. Amino acid sequence: CASSEAAGTALFYGYTF.

This chain connects TRBV5-6 to TRBJ2-7; D assignment may be TRBD1 or TRBD2 (6 bases each). Trimming pared 4 bases from V and 1 base from J, leaving 15 bases between. The CDR3 contains 15 residues. Germline V gene lookup returns CDR1 SGHDT and CDR2 YYEEEE. The CDR3 region is CASSPLEGESYEQYF. In DNA form, the CDR3 reads TGTGCCAGCAGCCCACTGGAGGGGGAGTCCTACGAGCAGTACTTC. Full variable domain (remainder filled in from reference TRBV5-6 and TRBJ2-7): DAGVTQSPTHLIKTRGQQVTLRCSPKSGHDTVSWYQQALGQGPQFIFQYYEEEERQRGNFPDRFSGHQFPNYSSELNVNALLLGDSALYLCASSPLEGESYEQYFGPGTRLTVT.

The chain couples TRBV5-1 to TRBJ1-2; 9 nucleotides agree with TRBD1. CDR3 length equals 16 residues. Germline V lookup: CDR1 SGHRS, CDR2 YFSETQ. The ends lost 5 bases at V and 6 bases at J; junction bases unmatched: 14. The CDR3 DNA follows: TGCGCCAGCAGTTGGGATACCGGGACAGGGAGCAATGGCTACACCTTC. Encoded protein: CASSWDTGTGSNGYTF.

The V call is TRBV6-1, the J call TRBJ1-5; 7 bases agree with TRBD1. V lost 3 bases, J lost 4 bases, and 3 bases stayed unmatched. CDR3 length: 14 residues. Germline-derived CDR1 and CDR2 are MNHNS and SASEGT. The CDR3 DNA reads TGTGCCAGCAGTGACGGGACAGAGAATCAGCCCCAGCATTTT. This translates into CASSDGTENQPQHF.

The CDR3 region is CASSRDRGSYNEQFF. The CDR3 coding sequence is TGTGCCAGTAGTAGAGACAGGGGCAGCTACAATGAGCAGTTCTTC. This sequence joins TRBV19 and TRBJ2-1, with TRBD1 matching over 8 bases. The CDR3 loop spans 15 amino acids. Germline V gives CDR1 LNHDA, CDR2 SQIVND (reference sequence). Losses at the gene ends were 4 bases for V and 3 bases for J; bases not matched to a gene: 5.

V and J are TRBV10-1 and TRBJ1-2, with TRBD1 matching over 10 bases. This CDR3 is 16 amino acids long. Germline CDR1 reads WNHNN; CDR2 reads SYGVQD (reference sequence). After removal of 5 bases from V and 4 bases from J, the junction contained 10 bases not matched to a gene. For the CDR3, the DNA is TGCGCCAGCAGTTTCTTCCGGGACAGGGGAGTCTATGGCTACACCTTC. Amino acid sequence: CASSFFRDRGVYGYTF.

The chain joins TRBV11-3 to TRBJ2-3; no reliable D call. Trimming shortened V by 1 base and J by 0 bases, and 8 bases separated the two germline ends. The CDR3 sequence is 15 residues long. Germline V CDR1 and CDR2: SGHNT, YENEEA. CDR3 bases: TGTGCCAGCAGCTTAGTCTCAGCTAGCACAGATACGCAGTATTTT. Translating it yields CASSLVSASTDTQYF.